This TCR beta chain is drawn from a study of T cells after yellow fever vaccination. Study in general: Low-cell-number fractions underwent preparation using SMART-Seq v4 Ultra Low Input. Study results and caveats: Of the clonotypes, a small share occurred in both CD4 and CD8 compartments.

TCRdb analysed the 5' RACE reads with MiXCR anew, one entry per CDR3 protein. The table shows around 180,000 distinct CDR3 sequences, with approximately 6.2% occurring only once. This clonotype has more than one count but fewer than ten. Its antigen is currently unknown. The V gene's germline CDR1 is SGHNT and CDR2 YYREEE (reference sequence). The CDR3 loop spans 14 amino acids. V was trimmed by 2 bases and J by 2 bases, leaving 10 bases between them. The chain joins TRBV5-4 to TRBJ1-2; D remains ambiguous. This specimen consisted of CD4+ T cells sorted from PBMCs, obtained on the day of the first yellow fever vaccination. The TCR comes from a man in his late teens or twenties who received the YFV17D yellow fever vaccine. The CDR3 sequence: CASSLTGDNYGYTF. The CDR3 DNA reads TGTGCCAGCAGCTTAACCGGCGACAACTATGGCTACACCTTC.